This is a list of T cell receptor beta chains from one sample in a study of T-cell memory formation after mild COVID-19. TCRdb independently ran MiXCR on the 5' RACE reads; one entry per CDR3 protein. The sample includes 350,000 to 450,000 distinct CDR3 sequences, around 18% seen only once; the top ten take around 8%. The sequencing input was PBMCs or a T cell subset sorted from them (not recorded which). The origin of the receptors is an adult woman who had mild COVID-19 (a few samples of this study predate the infection). Cell type and time point are not known. Each CDR3 is given with its conserved first and last residue. D genes are given only for firm matches. Expanded clones get a size class; other rows say once, few or many, or leave the size out.

CDR3aa	CDR3nt	d_gene	v_gene	abundance	j_gene
CASSLARQYEQYF	TGTGCCAGCAGCTTAGCGCGACAGTACGAGCAGTACTTC	NA	TRBV7-2	NA	TRBJ2-7
CASSPGPSYGYTF	TGTGCCAGCTCACCGGGACCCTCGTATGGCTACACCTTC	NA	TRBV18	few	TRBJ1-2
CASSPQNEKLFF	TGTGCCAGCTCACCACAGAATGAAAAACTGTTTTTT	NA	TRBV18	NA	TRBJ1-4
CSARDGGLTPYEQYF	TGCAGTGCTAGGGACGGAGGACTTACCCCATACGAGCAGTACTTC	NA	TRBV20-1	NA	TRBJ2-7
CASSLSGRITDTQYF	TGTGCCAGCAGTTTAAGCGGGAGAATAACAGATACGCAGTATTTT	TRBD2	TRBV7-6	NA	TRBJ2-3
CASSVTPGSQKEKLFF	TGTGCCAGCAGCGTAACGCCCGGATCTCAAAAGGAAAAACTGTTTTTT	NA	TRBV9	NA	TRBJ1-4
CASSYDRGFGAFF	TGTGCCAGCAGTTACGATAGGGGATTCGGTGCTTTCTTT	NA	TRBV6-5	NA	TRBJ1-1
CASSSDFTYNSPLHF	TGTGCCAGCAGCTCAGATTTTACCTATAATTCACCCCTCCACTTT	NA	TRBV7-2	few	TRBJ1-6
CASAAIGNTIYF	TGTGCCAGCGCCGCCATTGGAAACACCATATATTTT	NA	TRBV2	NA	TRBJ1-3
CASSSTGLEGYTF	TGTGCCAGCAGCTCGACAGGGCTTGAAGGCTACACCTTC	TRBD1	TRBV7-6	NA	TRBJ1-2
CASSLVGRRHNSPLHF	TGTGCCAGCAGCTTGGTTGGGAGGCGCCATAATTCACCCCTCCACTTT	NA	TRBV5-6	few	TRBJ1-6
CASSYRGAVYEQYF	TGTGCCAGCAGTTATCGGGGGGCAGTCTACGAGCAGTACTTC	NA	TRBV6-2/TRBV6-3	NA	TRBJ2-7
CASSYGQYNEQFF	TGTGCCAGCAGCTACGGTCAGTACAATGAGCAGTTCTTC	NA	TRBV4-2	many	TRBJ2-1
CASSLGRGRGHYGYTF	TGTGCCAGCAGCTTGGGGAGGGGGCGCGGTCACTATGGCTACACCTTC	TRBD1	TRBV5-4	NA	TRBJ1-2
CASSLSETGTNEQYF	TGTGCCAGCAGCTTATCGGAGACAGGGACCAACGAGCAGTACTTC	TRBD1	TRBV7-9	NA	TRBJ2-7
CASSSRTGWGGWRETQYF	TGTGCCAGCAGCTCCAGGACAGGGTGGGGAGGATGGCGGGAGACCCAGTACTTC	TRBD1	TRBV5-6	NA	TRBJ2-5
CAWSARGLWNQPQHF	TGTGCCTGGAGTGCCCGAGGGCTGTGGAATCAGCCCCAGCATTTT	NA	TRBV30	NA	TRBJ1-5
CASSARGSPSYNEQFF	TGTGCCAGCAGCGCCCGGGGTTCCCCCTCCTACAATGAGCAGTTCTTC	NA	TRBV9	NA	TRBJ2-1
CASSQDLRGAGYTF	TGCGCCAGCAGCCAAGATCTTAGGGGGGCGGGCTACACCTTC	NA	TRBV4-1	NA	TRBJ1-2
CASSDLTGVADTQYF	TGTGCCAGCAGCGATCTAACGGGAGTCGCAGATACGCAGTATTTT	NA	TRBV9	NA	TRBJ2-3
CASSLTLRGASQDTQYF	TGTGCCAGCAGCTTAACACTCAGGGGGGCCTCCCAAGATACGCAGTATTTT	NA	TRBV7-3	few	TRBJ2-3
CASSYSTGGRETQYF	TGTGCCAGCAGTTACTCGACAGGGGGACGGGAGACCCAGTACTTC	TRBD1	TRBV6-5	few	TRBJ2-5